This T cell receptor (beta chain) was recorded in a study of blood T cell repertoires in COVID-19. Trimming took 9 bases from V and 4 from J, leaving 16 bases between them. CDR1 LNHDA and CDR2 SQIVND come from the germline V gene (reference sequence). The CDR3 length is 14 residues. Generated by immunoSEQ multiplex PCR, the TCRdb table keeps only in-frame clones and is missing some. The table lists approximately 150,000 clones, about 81% of them singletons. The receptor's source is a woman aged 80 or older with acute or convalescent COVID-19. The sequenced sample consisted of peripheral blood. The chain links TRBV19 to TRBJ1-5; no reliable D call. The CDR3 sequence is CASLQQPGNQPQHF. CDR3 nucleotides: TGTGCCAGCCTACAGCAACCGGGGAATCAGCCCCAGCATTTT.